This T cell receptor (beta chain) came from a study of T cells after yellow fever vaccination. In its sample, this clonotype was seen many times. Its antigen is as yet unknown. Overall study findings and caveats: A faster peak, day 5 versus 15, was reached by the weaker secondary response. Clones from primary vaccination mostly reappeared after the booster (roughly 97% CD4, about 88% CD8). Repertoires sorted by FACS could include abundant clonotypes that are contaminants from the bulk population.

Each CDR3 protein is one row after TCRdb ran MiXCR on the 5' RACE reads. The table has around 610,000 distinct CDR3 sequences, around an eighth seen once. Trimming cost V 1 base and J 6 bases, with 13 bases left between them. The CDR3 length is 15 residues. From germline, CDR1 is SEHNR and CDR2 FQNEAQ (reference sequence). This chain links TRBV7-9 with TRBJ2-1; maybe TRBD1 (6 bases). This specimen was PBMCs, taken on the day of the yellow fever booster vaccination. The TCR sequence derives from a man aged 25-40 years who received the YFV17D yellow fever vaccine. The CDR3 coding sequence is TGTGCCAGCAGCTTAGAACAGGGTCTCCGCAATGAGCAGTTCTTC. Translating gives CASSLEQGLRNEQFF.